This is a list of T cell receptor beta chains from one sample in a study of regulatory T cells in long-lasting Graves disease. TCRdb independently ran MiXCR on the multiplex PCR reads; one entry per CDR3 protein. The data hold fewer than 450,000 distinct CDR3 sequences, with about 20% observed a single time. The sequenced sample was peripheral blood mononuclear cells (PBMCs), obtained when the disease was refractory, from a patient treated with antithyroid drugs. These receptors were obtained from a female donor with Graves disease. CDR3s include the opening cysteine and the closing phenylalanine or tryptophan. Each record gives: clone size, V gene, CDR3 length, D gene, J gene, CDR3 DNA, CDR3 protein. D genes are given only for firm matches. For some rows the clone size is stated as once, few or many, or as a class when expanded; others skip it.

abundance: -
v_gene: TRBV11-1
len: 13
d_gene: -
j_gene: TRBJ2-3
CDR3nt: TGTGCCAGCAGCTTAGCGGGGCAAGATACGCAGTATTTT
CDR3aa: CASSLAGQDTQYF

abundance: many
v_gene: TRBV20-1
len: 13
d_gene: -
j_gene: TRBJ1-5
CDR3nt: TGCAGTGCCTCCCGAAAGGGGAATCAGCCCCAGCATTTT
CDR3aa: CSASRKGNQPQHF

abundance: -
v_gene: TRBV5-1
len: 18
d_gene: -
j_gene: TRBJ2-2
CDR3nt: TGCGCCAGCACTGGCCCCCGCAGATTGGATGGGAACACCGGGGAGCTGTTTTTT
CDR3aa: CASTGPRRLDGNTGELFF

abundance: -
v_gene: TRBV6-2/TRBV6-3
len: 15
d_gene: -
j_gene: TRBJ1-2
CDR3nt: TGTGCCAGCAGTGGCCCTTGGGGCGACCTCTATGGCTACACCTTC
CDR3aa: CASSGPWGDLYGYTF

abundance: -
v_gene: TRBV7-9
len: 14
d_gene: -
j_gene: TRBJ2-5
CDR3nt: TGTGCCAGCAGCTTAGAACGGGGACGGGAGACCCAGTACTTC
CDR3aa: CASSLERGRETQYF

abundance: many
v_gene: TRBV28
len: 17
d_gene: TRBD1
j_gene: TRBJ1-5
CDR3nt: TGTGCCAGCAGTTCTCTCAGGCCAGGGGGTCCCAATCAGCCCCAGCATTTT
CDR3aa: CASSSLRPGGPNQPQHF

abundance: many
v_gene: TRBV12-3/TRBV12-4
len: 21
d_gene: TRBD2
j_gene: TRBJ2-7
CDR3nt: TGTGCCAGCGGACTTTGGGCTGCTGGACTAGCGGGAGAGGTCGGCAAAAACGAGCAGTACTTC
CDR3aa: CASGLWAAGLAGEVGKNEQYF

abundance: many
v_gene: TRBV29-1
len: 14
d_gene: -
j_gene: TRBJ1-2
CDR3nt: TGCAGCGTTGAAAGGGCAGGGACTTTCTATGGCTACACCTTC
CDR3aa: CSVERAGTFYGYTF

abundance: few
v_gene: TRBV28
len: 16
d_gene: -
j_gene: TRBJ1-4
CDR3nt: TGTGCCAGCAGTCAACGAAAGGGTTTCACTAATGAAAAACTGTTTTTT
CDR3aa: CASSQRKGFTNEKLFF

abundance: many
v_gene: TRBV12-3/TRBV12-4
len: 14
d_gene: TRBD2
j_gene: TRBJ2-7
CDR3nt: TGTGCCAGCAGATTAGCGGGAAGAACGGACGAGCAGTACTTC
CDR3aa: CASRLAGRTDEQYF

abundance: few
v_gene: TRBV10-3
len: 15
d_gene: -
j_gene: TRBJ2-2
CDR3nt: TGTGCCATCAGTGAGTCGACGGGGTACACCGGGGAGCTGTTTTTT
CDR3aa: CAISESTGYTGELFF

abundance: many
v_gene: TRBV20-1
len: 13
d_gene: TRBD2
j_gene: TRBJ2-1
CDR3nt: TGCAGTGCTAGAGGGCCTAGCGGGAATGAGCAGTTCTTC
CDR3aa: CSARGPSGNEQFF

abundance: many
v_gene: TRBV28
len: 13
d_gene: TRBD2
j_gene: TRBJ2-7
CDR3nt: TGTGCCAGCAGTTCGACTAGCAGATACGAGCAGTACTTC
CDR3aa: CASSSTSRYEQYF

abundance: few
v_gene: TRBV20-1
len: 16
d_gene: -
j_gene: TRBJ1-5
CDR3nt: TGCAGTGCTAGCGACGCCGACAGGAGCGATGGGCAGCCCCAGCATTTT
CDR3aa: CSASDADRSDGQPQHF

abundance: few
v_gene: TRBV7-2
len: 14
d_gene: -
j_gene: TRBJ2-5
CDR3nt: TGTGCCAGCAGCTTAGCCCAGGGCCTGCAGACCCAGTACTTC
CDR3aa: CASSLAQGLQTQYF

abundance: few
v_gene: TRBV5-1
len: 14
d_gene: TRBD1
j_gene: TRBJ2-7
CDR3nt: TGCGCCAGCAGCGGAGGGACAGGAAAAGACGAGCAGTACTTC
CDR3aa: CASSGGTGKDEQYF

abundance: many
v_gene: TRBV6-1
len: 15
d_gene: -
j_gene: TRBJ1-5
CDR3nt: TGTGCCAGCAGTAAAACCTACCTTAGCAATCAGCCCCAGCATTTT
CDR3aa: CASSKTYLSNQPQHF

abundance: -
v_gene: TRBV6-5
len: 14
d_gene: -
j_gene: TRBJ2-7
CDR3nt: TGTGCCAGCAGTTACTCCGACTCGTACTACGAGCAGTACTTC
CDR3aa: CASSYSDSYYEQYF

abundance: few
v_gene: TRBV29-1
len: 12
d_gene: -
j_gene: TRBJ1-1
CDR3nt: TGCAGCGCCGTCGACGAGAACACTGAAGCTTTCTTT
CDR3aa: CSAVDENTEAFF

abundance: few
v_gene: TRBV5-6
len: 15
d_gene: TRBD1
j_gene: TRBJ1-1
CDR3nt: TGTGCCAGCAGCTCGGGGGGACAGGCGAACACTGAAGCTTTCTTT
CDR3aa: CASSSGGQANTEAFF

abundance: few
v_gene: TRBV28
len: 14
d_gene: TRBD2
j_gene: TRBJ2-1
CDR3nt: TGTGCCAGCCACGCAGGCGGGAGCGCACTTGAGCAGTTCTTC
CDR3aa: CASHAGGSALEQFF

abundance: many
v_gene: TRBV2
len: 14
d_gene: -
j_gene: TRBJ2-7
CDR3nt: TGTGCCAGCTCGATTGCAGCATCATCCTACGAGCAGTACTTC
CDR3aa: CASSIAASSYEQYF

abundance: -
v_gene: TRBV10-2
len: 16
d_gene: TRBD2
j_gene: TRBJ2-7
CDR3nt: TGCGCCAGCAGACAGGGGGCGACTAGCGGGAAATACGAGCAGTACTTC
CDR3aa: CASRQGATSGKYEQYF

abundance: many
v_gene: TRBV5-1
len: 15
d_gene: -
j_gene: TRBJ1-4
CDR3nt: TGCGCCAGCAGCGACACAGGGTTTGCTAATGAAAAACTGTTTTTT
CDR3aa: CASSDTGFANEKLFF

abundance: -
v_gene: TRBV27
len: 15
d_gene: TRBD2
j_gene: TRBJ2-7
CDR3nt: TGTGCCAGCAGGTTAGAGGTAGGGAGGGCCTACGAGCAGTACTTC
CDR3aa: CASRLEVGRAYEQYF

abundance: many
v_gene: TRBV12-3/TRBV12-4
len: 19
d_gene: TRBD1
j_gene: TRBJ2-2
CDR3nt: TGTGCCAGCAGTGCCCATAGAGACTCCGGGACAGGGAGGGCCGGGGAGCTGTTTTTT
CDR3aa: CASSAHRDSGTGRAGELFF

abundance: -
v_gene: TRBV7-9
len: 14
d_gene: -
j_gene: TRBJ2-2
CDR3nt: TGTGCCAGCAACCAGGCGAAGACCACCGGGGAGCTGTTCTTT
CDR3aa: CASNQAKTTGELFF

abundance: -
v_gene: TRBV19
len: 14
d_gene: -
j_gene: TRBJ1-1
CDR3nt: TGTGCCAGTAGTATCGCAGGGGTCGGCACTGAAGCTTTCTTT
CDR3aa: CASSIAGVGTEAFF

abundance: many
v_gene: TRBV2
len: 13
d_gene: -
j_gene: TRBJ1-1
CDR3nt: TGTGCCAGCAGTGAGTCGTACAAGGGAGAAGCTTTCTTT
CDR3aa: CASSESYKGEAFF

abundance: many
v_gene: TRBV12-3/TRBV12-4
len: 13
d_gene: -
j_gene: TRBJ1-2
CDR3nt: TGTGCCAGCAGTTTAAGGGCTGAGTACGGCTACACCTTC
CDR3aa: CASSLRAEYGYTF